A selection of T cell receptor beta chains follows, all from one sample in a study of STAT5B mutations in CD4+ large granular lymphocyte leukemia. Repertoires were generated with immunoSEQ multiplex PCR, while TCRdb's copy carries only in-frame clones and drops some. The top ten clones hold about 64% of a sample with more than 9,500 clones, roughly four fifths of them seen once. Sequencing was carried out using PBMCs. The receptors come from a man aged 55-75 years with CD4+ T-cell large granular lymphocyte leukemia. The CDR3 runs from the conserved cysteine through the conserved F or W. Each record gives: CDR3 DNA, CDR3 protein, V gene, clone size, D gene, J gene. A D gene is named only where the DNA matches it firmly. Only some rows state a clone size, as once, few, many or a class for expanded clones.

TGTGCCAGCAGTTACAGGCGGGAGGGGAATGAGCAGTTCTTC CASSYRREGNEQFF TRBV6-5 - TRBD2 TRBJ2-1
TGTGCCAGCAGCCAAGCGGGCGGGAGGACCCAGTACTTC CASSQAGGRTQYF TRBV7-6 - TRBD2 TRBJ2-5
TGTGCCAGTAGTATAGTAGCGGGAGGGACCAGGGAGCAGTTCTTC CASSIVAGGTREQFF TRBV19 once TRBD2 TRBJ2-1
TGTGCCAGTAGTATAGCGGGTACCAGCTCCTACAATGAGCAGTTCTTC CASSIAGTSSYNEQFF TRBV19 - - TRBJ2-1
TGTGCCAGCAGCCCAGTGGGGGGGCCCCCTAACTATGGCTACACCTTC CASSPVGGPPNYGYTF TRBV27 - - TRBJ1-2
TGTGCCAGCAGCCTCCGGGACCCCGTAGGCGCCCTGAGGAACAATGAGCAGTTCTTC CASSLRDPVGALRNNEQFF TRBV27 few - TRBJ2-1
TGTGCCAGCAGTCCTCCGGGACAGGCGGGTGACTCCTATGGCTACACCTTC CASSPPGQAGDSYGYTF TRBV27 - TRBD1 TRBJ1-2
TGTGCCAGCAGGACGGGGACAGGGGGCTCCTACAATGAGCAGTTCTTC CASRTGTGGSYNEQFF TRBV27 - TRBD1 TRBJ2-1
TGTGCCAGCGGGGTGGCGGCCAGGAGGGATGTTGAAGAGACCCAGTACTTC CASGVAARRDVEETQYF TRBV2 - - TRBJ2-5
TGTGCCAGTAGTTATAGGGGGGGTCAGCCCCAGCATTTT CASSYRGGQPQHF TRBV19 - - TRBJ1-5
TGTGCCAGCAGTGCCACCTACGAGCAGTACTTC CASSATYEQYF TRBV6-1 - - TRBJ2-7
TGCATCCCATTGACAGGGTTCACCGGGGAGCTGTTTTTT CIPLTGFTGELFF TRBV29-1 - TRBD1 TRBJ2-2
TGTGCCAGCAGTGAAAGTGGTCGGACCTCCTACAATGAGCAGTTCTTC CASSESGRTSYNEQFF TRBV25-1 - - TRBJ2-1
TGCGCCAGCAGTGAGTTAAAGTCTAGCGAAGGCTACAATGAGCAGTTCTTC CASSELKSSEGYNEQFF TRBV10-1 few - TRBJ2-1
TGTGCCAGCAGTTACGGGACTAGCCGCGAGCAGTACTTC CASSYGTSREQYF TRBV6-5 - TRBD2 TRBJ2-7
TGTGCCAGTAGTTCCGCGGGCAGCTACTCCTACGAGCAGTACTTC CASSSAGSYSYEQYF TRBV19 - - TRBJ2-7
TGCGCCAGCAGCCCCCGGACAGCTATAACGTCTGGAAACACCATATATTTT CASSPRTAITSGNTIYF TRBV4-1 - - TRBJ1-3
TGTGCCAGCAGTATCCGTGGTAGCCAGTACAATGAGCAGTTCTTC CASSIRGSQYNEQFF TRBV6-4 - - TRBJ2-1
TGTGCCAGCAGCTTAATAGCGGGAGGGACCACAGATACGCAGTATTTT CASSLIAGGTTDTQYF TRBV7-2 once TRBD2 TRBJ2-3
TGTGCCTGGAGTCAAAAAGGGACTTCGAGTGGCTACACCTTC CAWSQKGTSSGYTF TRBV30 - - TRBJ1-2
TGTGCCAGCAGCTCCTTTCAGCGTGCCACAGATACGCAGTATTTT CASSSFQRATDTQYF TRBV7-8 - - TRBJ2-3
TGTGCCAGCAGCCCACAGGGGTGGGGGTACGAGCAGTACTTC CASSPQGWGYEQYF TRBV7-7 - TRBD1 TRBJ2-7
TGTGCCAGCAGTTTAAGGACAGGAGGTTGGGCTTTCTTT CASSLRTGGWAFF TRBV27 few TRBD1 TRBJ1-1
TGTGCCAGCAGTTCGCTAGCGGGAGAGGTGAATACGCAGTATTTT CASSSLAGEVNTQYF TRBV27 - TRBD2 TRBJ2-3
TGTGCCAGCAGCCTGAGGACGGGAGATACGCAGTATTTT CASSLRTGDTQYF TRBV9 - - TRBJ2-3
TGTGCCATCAGTGGCCATAAGGACTCCTACGAGCAGTACTTC CAISGHKDSYEQYF TRBV10-3 - - TRBJ2-7
TGTGCCAGCAGCAAAGCGCTCACAGACTCCTACGAGCAGTACTTC CASSKALTDSYEQYF TRBV21-1 - - TRBJ2-7
TGTGCCAGCAGTCCCGGGACACGAATCTATCAGCCCCAGCATTTT CASSPGTRIYQPQHF TRBV6-5 - - TRBJ1-5
TGCGCCAGCAGCCAAGATCTCGGCTCTGGGGCCAACGTCCTGACTTTC CASSQDLGSGANVLTF TRBV4-3 few - TRBJ2-6
TGTGCCAGCAGCTTGATGGCGGGGGGCTTTACTGAAGCTTTCTTT CASSLMAGGFTEAFF TRBV5-6 - - TRBJ1-1
TGTGCCAGCAGTTTATCGGGGTACACCTACGAGCAGTACTTC CASSLSGYTYEQYF TRBV27 - - TRBJ2-7
TGCGCCAGCAGCCAAGAGGGACTGGAAGAGACCCAGTACTTC CASSQEGLEETQYF TRBV4-3 - - TRBJ2-5
TGTGCCAGCAGCCAAGTTGCGGCCTACGAGCAGTACTTC CASSQVAAYEQYF TRBV4-2 - - TRBJ2-7
TGTGCCAGCAGCCATAACAGGGCCGTAAATGAAAAACTGTTTTTT CASSHNRAVNEKLFF TRBV14 once - TRBJ1-4
TGTGCCAGCAGGACCGGGACAGGGGATCCGGCCTATGGCTACACCTTC CASRTGTGDPAYGYTF TRBV6-6 - TRBD1 TRBJ1-2
TGCAGTTCGATGGGTCAAGAGACCCAGTACTTC CSSMGQETQYF TRBV20-1 - - TRBJ2-5
TGTGCCAGCAGCCAATTTAGGGGACTAGCGGGAGAAGGCAATGAGCAGTTCTTC CASSQFRGLAGEGNEQFF TRBV7-3 - TRBD2 TRBJ2-1
TGTGCCAGTAGTATAGGGGTAGGGACTGAAGCTTTCTTT CASSIGVGTEAFF TRBV19 - - TRBJ1-1
TGCGCCAGCAGCCAAGAAGTACAGGGGGATGAAAAACTGTTTTTT CASSQEVQGDEKLFF TRBV4-3 - TRBD1 TRBJ1-4
TGTGCCAGCAGCGAGGGGGCTTCTGGGTACTACGAGCAGTACTTC CASSEGASGYYEQYF TRBV9 - TRBD1 TRBJ2-7
TGTGCCAGCAGCAATCAGTTGGGAGCGACCCAGTACTTC CASSNQLGATQYF TRBV7-9 - - TRBJ2-5
TGTGCCTGGAACCAGGCTAGCGGACACAATGAGCAGTTCTTC CAWNQASGHNEQFF TRBV30 - TRBD2 TRBJ2-1
TGTGCCAGCAACCGCCCCGCCGGCAGAAATCAGCCCCAGCATTTT CASNRPAGRNQPQHF TRBV7-8 few - TRBJ1-5
TGTGCCAGCAGCCGATATGGACTGCGGGGGAATTTAGAGCAGTTCTTC CASSRYGLRGNLEQFF TRBV11-2 - TRBD2 TRBJ2-1
TGCAGCGCGATCCCCCCTAGCGGGAGGGCCTTGGAGCAGTTCTTC CSAIPPSGRALEQFF TRBV29-1 - TRBD2 TRBJ2-1
TGCGCCAGCAGCCGAGGGGGCGGATTCCAAGAGACCCAGTACTTC CASSRGGGFQETQYF TRBV5-1 - TRBD1 TRBJ2-5
TGTGCCAGTAGTATAGACACGAACACCGGGGAGCTGTTTTTT CASSIDTNTGELFF TRBV19 - - TRBJ2-2
TGTGCCAGCAGCCCTAGACAGGGGGCGAACACTGAAGCTTTCTTT CASSPRQGANTEAFF TRBV7-2 - TRBD1 TRBJ1-1
TGTGCCAGCAGTGAAGAGACAGCAGTAACCAAAAACATTCAGTACTTC CASSEETAVTKNIQYF TRBV2 - - TRBJ2-4
TGTGCCAGTAGTGTTTTAGGACAGGCCAACTACGAGCAGTACTTC CASSVLGQANYEQYF TRBV19 - TRBD1 TRBJ2-7
TGCGCCAGCAGCCAAGTGGCCGGGACAGTTTTGAACACTGAAGCTTTCTTT CASSQVAGTVLNTEAFF TRBV4-3 - TRBD1 TRBJ1-1
TGTGCCAGCAGCAAAGGTGACAGGGGGCATAGTCAGCCCCAGCATTTT CASSKGDRGHSQPQHF TRBV21-1 - - TRBJ1-5
TGTGCCAGCAAATTGACAGAGAGCACTGAAGCTTTCTTT CASKLTESTEAFF TRBV6-6 - - TRBJ1-1
TGCGCCAGCAGCCACCAAGCGGGGACCTCCTACGAGCAGTACTTC CASSHQAGTSYEQYF TRBV4-1 once TRBD2 TRBJ2-7
TGTGCCAGCAGCTTATCAGGACCATCCGTGGGCTACAATGAGCAGTTCTTC CASSLSGPSVGYNEQFF TRBV7-3 - - TRBJ2-1